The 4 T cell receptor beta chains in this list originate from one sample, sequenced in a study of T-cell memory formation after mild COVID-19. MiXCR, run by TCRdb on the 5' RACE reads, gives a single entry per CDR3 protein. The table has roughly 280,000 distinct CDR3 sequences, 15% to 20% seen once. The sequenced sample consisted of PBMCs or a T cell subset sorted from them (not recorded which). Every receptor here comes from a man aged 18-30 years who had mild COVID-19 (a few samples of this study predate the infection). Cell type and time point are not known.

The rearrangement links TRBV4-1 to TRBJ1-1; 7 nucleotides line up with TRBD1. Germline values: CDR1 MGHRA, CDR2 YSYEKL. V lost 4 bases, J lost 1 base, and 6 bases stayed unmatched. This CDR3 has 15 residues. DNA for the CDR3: TGCGCCAGCAGCCCCAGGGGGGCTCCGAACACTGAAGCTTTCTTT. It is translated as CASSPRGAPNTEAFF.

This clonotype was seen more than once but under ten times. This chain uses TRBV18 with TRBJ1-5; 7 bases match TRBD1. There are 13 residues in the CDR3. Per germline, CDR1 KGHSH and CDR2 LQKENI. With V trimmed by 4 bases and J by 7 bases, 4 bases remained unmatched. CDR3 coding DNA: TGTGCCAGCTCACTCGACAGGGCCCAGCCCCAGCATTTT. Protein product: CASSLDRAQPQHF. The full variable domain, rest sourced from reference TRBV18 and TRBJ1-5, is NAGVMQNPRHLVRRRGQEARLRCSPMKGHSHVYWYRQLPEEGLKFMVYLQKENIIDESGMPKERFSAEFPKEGPSILRIQQVVRGDSAAYFCASSLDRAQPQHFGDGTRLSIL.

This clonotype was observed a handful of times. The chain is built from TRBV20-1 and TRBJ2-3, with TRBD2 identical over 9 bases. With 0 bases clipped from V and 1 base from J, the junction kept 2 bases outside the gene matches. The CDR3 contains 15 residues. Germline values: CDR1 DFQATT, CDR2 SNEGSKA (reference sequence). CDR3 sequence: CSARDRTSGTDTQYF. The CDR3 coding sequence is TGCAGTGCTAGAGATCGGACTAGCGGCACAGATACGCAGTATTTT.

Here the CDR3 reads CASSLVGVVNEQFF. CDR3 in DNA: TGTGCCAGCAGCTTAGTGGGGGTAGTGAATGAGCAGTTCTTC. The chain is built from TRBV7-9 and TRBJ2-1; either TRBD1 or TRBD2 may fit D (5 bases each). Trimming shortened V by 1 base and J by 7 bases, and 11 bases separated the two germline ends. The CDR3 consists of 14 residues. Germline lookup yields CDR1 SEHNR and CDR2 FQNEAQ (reference sequence).